This T cell receptor (beta chain) comes out of a study of T cell changes during pregnancy in multiple sclerosis. Repertoires were generated with immunoSEQ multiplex PCR, while TCRdb's copy carries only in-frame clones and drops some. Counted here are tens of thousands of clones, roughly 93% occurring once; the ten biggest clones make up about 4%. This clone was counted once. The origin of this receptor is a female donor with multiple sclerosis, enrolled in a pregnancy study. This material consisted of CD8+ T cells from peripheral blood mononuclear cells, taken in the second trimester of pregnancy.

CDR3 residues: CASSDWQSNSPLHF. The CDR3 nucleotides read TGTGCCAGCAGTGATTGGCAGTCCAATTCACCCCTCCACTTT. The chain employs TRBV2 and TRBJ1-6; D unclear. The CDR3 loop spans 14 amino acids. Per the germline V gene, CDR1 is SNHLY and CDR2 is FYNNEI. The germline V and J ends were trimmed by 3 bases and 7 bases, with 10 bases remaining between them.